This T cell receptor (beta chain) was documented in a study of cytomegalovirus exposure and HLA in healthy donors. Broader study findings: Among the CMV-associated chains, a few were confirmed in vitro as specific for CMV antigens.

The germline V gene encodes CDR1 MNHEY and CDR2 SVGAGI. The length of the CDR3 is 15 residues. Trimming took off 0 bases at V and 2 bases at J, with 5 bases between the two ends. PCR employed 60 Vbeta and 13 Jbeta primers. Assay: immunoSEQ multiplex PCR; the TCRdb copy retains only in-frame clones and omits some. The table shows under 150,000 clones, with around 75% occurring only once. Concerning this clone: What it recognizes is unknown.

The sequencing sample was made of PBMCs. The source of this sequence is a man aged 25 to 40 in good health and CMV-seronegative. The J gene is TRBJ1-6, the V gene TRBV6-5, with a weak D call TRBD1 (5 bases). This CDR3 reads CASSYSTAYNSPLHF. Written as DNA, the CDR3 is TGTGCCAGCAGTTACTCGACAGCCTATAATTCACCCCTCCACTTT.